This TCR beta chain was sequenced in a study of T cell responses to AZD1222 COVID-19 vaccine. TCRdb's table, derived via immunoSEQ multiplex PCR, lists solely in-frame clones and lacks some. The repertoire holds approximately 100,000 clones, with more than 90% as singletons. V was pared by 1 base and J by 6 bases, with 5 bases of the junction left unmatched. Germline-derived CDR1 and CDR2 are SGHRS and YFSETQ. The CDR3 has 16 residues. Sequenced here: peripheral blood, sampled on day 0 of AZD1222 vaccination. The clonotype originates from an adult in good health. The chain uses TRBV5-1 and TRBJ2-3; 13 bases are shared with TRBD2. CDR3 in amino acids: CASSLSGTSGTDTQYF. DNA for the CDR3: TGCGCCAGCAGCTTGTCTGGGACTAGCGGGACGGATACGCAGTATTTT.